The clone carrying this T cell receptor (beta chain) came up a few times. The antigen is undetermined. This record belongs to a study of T cells after yellow fever vaccination. Study outcomes and limitations: Post-booster reappearance was seen for most primary-vaccination clones (around 96% CD4, roughly 91% CD8). A small share of clonotypes appeared in both CD4 and CD8 compartments.

This CDR3 is 12 amino acids long. Trimming took 4 bases from V and 7 from J, leaving 10 bases between them. Germline CDR1 and CDR2: MGHDK and SYGVNS. TCRdb reanalysed the 5' RACE reads using MiXCR and keeps one entry per CDR3 protein. Of 350,000 or so distinct CDR3 sequences listed, roughly 8.3% were seen once; the top ten hold roughly a sixth. This chain links TRBV25-1 with TRBJ2-5; D tentatively reads TRBD1 or TRBD2 (5 bases each). This material consisted of PBMCs, taken approximately 40 days after the first yellow fever vaccination. This TCR was sampled from a man younger than 35 who received the YFV17D yellow fever vaccine. CDR3 DNA sequence: TGTGCCAGCAGTGCCTCGGGGCCGACCCAGTACTTC. Translated, it gives CASSASGPTQYF.